This record concerns one T cell receptor (beta chain) sequence. This specimen comes from a study of blood T cell repertoires in COVID-19. Turning to the study itself: Both acute and convalescent COVID-19 samples were obtained from the United States, Italy and Spain. The cDNA or gDNA used as material had been derived from T cells, B-cell-depleted T cells, or PBMCs.

Original processing notes: The assay estimated nucleated cells by amplifying reference gene primers. This table comes from immunoSEQ multiplex PCR, and its TCRdb copy is limited to in-frame clones, with some not included. V and J calls plus clone size are reproduced from that table; the DNA served to infer D and trimming. This sample has fewer than 90,000 clones, with 90% to 95% found just once. The germline gives CDR1 MNHEY, CDR2 SMNVEV (reference sequence). With 4 bases clipped from V and 4 bases from J, the junction kept 8 bases outside the gene matches. The length of the CDR3 is 16 residues. Sequenced: peripheral blood. The sequence derives from a human donor with active COVID-19. The donor label of this sample is uncertain. The genes are TRBV27 and TRBJ1-1, with 11 bases that match TRBD1. CDR3 nucleotide sequence: TGTGCCAGCAGTTCCAGGACAGGGGGCGTAGGCACTGAAGCTTTCTTT. The encoded protein is CASSSRTGGVGTEAFF.